This T cell receptor beta chain was sequenced in a study of human T cells and chemical hapten exposure (dated by TCRdb to 2020 to 2023). Some background on the complete study: For sensitization, 2% DPC in acetone was applied to a 2 cm by 2 cm area of upper inner arm skin. Patients additionally received weekly therapeutic DPC doses to the scalp throughout the roughly 25-week study period. Patch testing was performed on the upper back with Finn chambers containing 0.01% DPC, and the patch tests were scored after 6 days according to International Contact Dermatitis Research Group standards. Alopecia areata with under or over 50% scalp involvement, alopecia totalis and alopecia universalis were represented in the patient cohort, which was mostly female. Libraries were pooled for sequencing, and variation in per-sample TCR yields was attributed mainly to small differences in library volumes within the pool. In alopecia patients, the study followed how the peripheral blood TCR repertoire changed in vivo over primary and secondary sensitization to diphenylcyclopropenone (DPC), a hapten. Blood was sampled from patients pre-sensitization (week 0) and at 2, 6 and about 24 weeks after DPC sensitization. Under 30 alopecia patients gave blood for TCR sequencing at one to four time points (pre-sensitization, 2, 6 and 24 weeks). Paper-wide results and their limitations: Expanded TCRs formed significantly more large CDR3 similarity clusters than pre-sensitization or healthy control sets, consistent with antigen-driven responses. DPC sensitization did not change how many TCRs were above 1 in 1000 frequency, and no evidence was found of alterations in global repertoire structure. Patch test score was positively correlated with the number of PT1 expanded TCRs, with significance at thresholds 8, 16 and 32 but not at 4. Repeated subsampling changed both the strength of the expansion versus patch-test correlation and the threshold at which the correlation became significant. Alopecia, a presumed autoimmune disease, was present in all patients, so the immune response of the patients might differ from that of healthy individuals.

Receptor libraries were prepared by RACE. Sequenced using a NextSeq 500. During library preparation, unique molecular identifiers were attached to individual cDNA molecules so that TCRs could be counted in a quantitative, reproducible way. Each blood RNA sample was used to sequence both TCR alpha and TCR beta chains. For the original study's pipeline: The median number of TCRs per sample was 95,638, ranging from roughly 20,000 to 700,000. The Decombinator software suite was used to annotate V, J and CDR3 in the TCR reads. For PS versus PT1 abundance plots, all samples were subsampled to the same number of TCRs (28,000). TCRs were defined as expanded if absent before sensitization and observed at least eight times at the 2-week time point. The public sequencing data were trimmed at Q25 with fastp and processed into clonotypes with MiXCR by TCRdb, which kept only in-frame beta chains. Entries that share a CDR3 protein sequence are merged under the most common genes and DNA. TCRdb's processing, not the study's, gives the V and J calls here. The sample profile shows about 190,000 distinct CDR3 sequences; around 23% of them were found once. Over 2% of the sample belongs to the ten largest clones.

The time point label for this specimen denotes: patch test 3, about 24 weeks after DPC sensitization. Sample treatment or condition, as interpreted from the label and publication: therapeutic diphenylcyclopropenone sensitization with weekly scalp DPC. At every patch-test visit, the blood draw took place before the patch test was put on. Patients were considered eligible if aged 18 to 70, diagnosed with alopecia and deemed suitable for DPC therapy, and patients were excluded if pregnant. Total RNA was extracted from unfractionated whole blood collected in Tempus Blood RNA tubes. To note about this clonotype: Its antigen is unknown. No base quality information exists; no much larger clone differs at one position.

The germline V gene supplies CDR1 SGDLS and CDR2 YYNGEE. V and J are trimmed by 0 bases and 5 bases, and the gene matches miss 5 bases of the junction. There are 15 amino acids in the CDR3, from cysteine to phenylalanine inclusive. Of the read, only the CDR3 DNA is kept; its 45 bases are in frame from base 1. The chain uses TRBV9 and TRBJ2-1; TRBD1 agrees with 7 junctional bases. Sequenced here: whole blood, sampled in connection with sensitization to the hapten diphenylcyclopropenone (DPC). The TCR sequence derives from a woman aged 40 to 50 with alopecia areata. Some clones in this sample may be carry-over from other donors' samples. The CDR3 protein is CASSVVGQSNNEQFF. The nucleotides are TGTGCCAGCAGCGTAGTGGGACAGAGCAACAATGAGCAGTTCTTC.